These 22 T cell receptor beta chains came from one sample sequenced in a study of blood T cell repertoires in COVID-19 (dated by TCRdb to 2018 to 2021). The method behind the library was the immunoSEQ multiplex PCR assay. TCRdb re-hosts the immuneACCESS table, in-frame sequences only. Its copies lack some clones; in the studies checked, an unresolved V gene accounts for under half of them, and the cause for the rest is not known. The sample profile shows about 110,000 clones; 85% to 90% of them were found once. The ten top clones hold about 1.1% of the sample. Sequencing input: peripheral blood. All receptors come from a human donor in a cohort sampled during active COVID-19.

The chain is built from TRBV6-5 and TRBJ1-2, with D perhaps TRBD1 (5 bases). The CDR3 totals 13 residues. Germline V CDR1 and CDR2: MNHEY, SVGAGI. The germline V and J ends were trimmed by 5 bases and 8 bases, with 15 bases remaining between them. The CDR3: CASSTRRVEGYTF. CDR3 bases: TGTGCCAGCAGTACCCGCAGGGTGGAGGGCTACACCTTC.

The J gene is TRBJ1-2, the V gene TRBV6-5; possible D gene TRBD1, 6 bases. Looked up from germline, CDR1 is MNHEY and CDR2 is SVGAGI. CDR3 size: 11 residues. V lost 10 bases to trimming and J lost 8 bases, with 14 bases between them. The CDR3 reads CATPGERGYTF. The CDR3 nucleotides are TGTGCCACCCCAGGGGAACGCGGCTACACCTTC.

This clone was found a few times. The V gene is TRBV9, the J gene TRBJ2-1, with a tentative D call TRBD2 (6 bases). The CDR3 totals 15 residues. V was shortened by 0 bases and J by 3 bases, with 10 bases between the two germline ends. Germline V gene sequence: CDR1 SGDLS, CDR2 YYNGEE. The CDR3 region is CASSVDSGLYNEQFF. In DNA form, the CDR3 reads TGTGCCAGCAGCGTAGATAGCGGTCTCTACAATGAGCAGTTCTTC. The full variable domain, rest sourced from reference TRBV9 and TRBJ2-1, is DSGVTQTPKHLITATGQRVTLRCSPRSGDLSVYWYQQSLDQGLQFLIQYYNGEERAKGNILERFSAQQFPDLHSELNLSSLELGDSALYFCASSVDSGLYNEQFFGPGTRLTVL.

V usage is TRBV4-1 and J usage is TRBJ2-1, with D tentatively TRBD1 (6 bases). V was trimmed by 1 base and J by 4 bases, leaving 11 bases between them. Germline values: CDR1 MGHRA, CDR2 YSYEKL. The CDR3 is 15 amino acids. CDR3 nucleotide sequence: TGCGCCAGCAGCCAAGTAGGGGGAAGGTACAATGAGCAGTTCTTC. It encodes CASSQVGGRYNEQFF.

The rearrangement links TRBV5-6 to TRBJ2-2; unclear D gene. The CDR3 consists of 17 residues. Trimming took 0 bases from V and 0 from J, leaving 12 bases between them. Germline CDR1 is SGHDT and CDR2 is YYEEEE. Written as DNA, the CDR3 is TGTGCCAGCAGCTTGGTTTCTAATCGGGCGAACACCGGGGAGCTGTTTTTT. It specifies CASSLVSNRANTGELFF.

This chain connects TRBV6-5 to TRBJ2-3; TRBD2 matches 8 bases. The trim removed 9 bases at V and 0 bases at J, leaving 2 bases unmatched. The CDR3 runs 13 residues. From germline, CDR1 is MNHEY and CDR2 SVGAGI. This CDR3 is CASTSGSTDTQYF. CDR3 nucleotide sequence: TGTGCCAGTACTAGCGGCAGCACAGATACGCAGTATTTT.

V and J are TRBV5-1 and TRBJ2-1, with 12 bases lining up with TRBD2. Germline loops: CDR1 SGHRS, CDR2 YFSETQ. The J segment lost 8 bases and the V segment lost 2 bases, leaving 11 bases of the junction unmatched. The CDR3 totals 17 residues. CDR3 region: CASSFRTSGGPGDEQFF. The CDR3 nucleotides are TGCGCCAGCAGCTTTCGTACTAGCGGGGGGCCAGGGGATGAGCAGTTCTTC.

The V call is TRBV5-5, the J call TRBJ1-1; D perhaps matches TRBD1 (5 bases). Germline V gives CDR1 SGHKS, CDR2 YYEKEE (reference sequence). V was pared by 6 bases and J by 5 bases, with 17 bases between. This CDR3 region has 14 residues. CDR3 nucleotide sequence: TGTGCCAGCAACCCTACGTGGGGGAGGACTGAAGCTTTCTTT. Amino acid sequence: CASNPTWGRTEAFF.

The chain joins TRBV18 to TRBJ2-1; D is undetermined. Germline CDR1 KGHSH, CDR2 LQKENI. The CDR3 has 12 amino acids. V was shortened by 3 bases and J by 6 bases, with 6 bases between the two germline ends. In DNA form, the CDR3 reads TGTGCCAGCTCACCCCTACGCAATGAGCAGTTCTTC. Its translation is CASSPLRNEQFF.

Only a few counts were recorded for this clone. The CDR3 DNA reads as TGTGCCAGCAGCTACAGAAACACCATATATTTT. It yields the protein CASSYRNTIYF. V gene TRBV14 combines with J gene TRBJ1-3; D uncertain. This CDR3 is 11 amino acids long. Trimming pared 5 bases from V and 5 bases from J, leaving 4 bases between. In germline, CDR1 is SGHDN, CDR2 FVKESK.

The V and J genes are TRBV5-4 and TRBJ1-2; D is ambiguous. V lost 0 bases, J lost 8 bases, and 14 bases lay in between. The CDR3 loop spans 14 amino acids. Germline CDR1 SGHNT, CDR2 YYREEE (reference sequence). The CDR3 loop is CASSLARETGGYTF. CDR3 nucleotide sequence: TGTGCCAGCAGCTTGGCCAGAGAGACCGGGGGCTACACCTTC.

The chain links TRBV11-3 to TRBJ2-3, with 8 bases fitting TRBD2. This CDR3 has 15 residues. Germline V gene lookup returns CDR1 SGHNT and CDR2 YENEEA. V lost 0 bases and J lost 3; bases outside the gene matches: 2. The CDR3 loop is CASSLDGGATDTQYF. The CDR3 DNA follows: TGTGCCAGCAGCTTAGACGGGGGGGCGACAGATACGCAGTATTTT.

This chain links TRBV7-9 with TRBJ2-1; D call uncertain. The CDR3 is made up of 15 amino acids. The germline V gene has CDR1 SEHNR and CDR2 FQNEAQ (reference sequence). Trimming cost V 0 bases and J 2 bases, with 8 bases left between them. The CDR3, as DNA: TGTGCCAGCAGCTTAGCGGCATTAACCTACAATGAGCAGTTCTTC. Residues: CASSLAALTYNEQFF.

V is TRBV7-8 and J is TRBJ2-1; no clear D. Germline CDR1 reads SGHVS; CDR2 reads FQNEAQ. This CDR3 is built from 15 residues. V dropped 5 bases and J dropped 5 bases, with 16 bases sitting between them. CDR3 region: CASSDLVSLNNEQFF. As DNA, the CDR3 is TGTGCCAGCAGCGATCTAGTGTCCCTAAACAATGAGCAGTTCTTC. Full variable domain (remainder filled in from reference TRBV7-8 and TRBJ2-1): GAGVSQSPRYKVAKRGQDVALRCDPISGHVSLFWYQQALGQGPEFLTYFQNEAQLDKSGLPSDRFFAERPEGSVSTLKIQRTQQEDSAVYLCASSDLVSLNNEQFFGPGTRLTVL.

This clone came up once. The chain couples TRBV29-1 to TRBJ2-1; 8 bases match TRBD2. J was trimmed by 4 bases and V by 3 bases; bases with no gene match: 5. Per the germline V gene, CDR1 is SQVTM and CDR2 is ANQGSEA. The CDR3 extends over 14 amino acids. CDR3 in amino acids: CSVDAGGLYNEQFF. CDR3 sequence (DNA): TGCAGCGTTGATGCGGGGGGTCTATACAATGAGCAGTTCTTC.

The chain recombines TRBV7-8 with TRBJ2-5, with 10 bases fitting TRBD2. The V gene end was trimmed by 1 base and the J gene end by 5 bases; junction bases not matched to a gene: 10. The CDR3 contains 17 residues. Germline V gene data show CDR1 as SGHVS and CDR2 as FQNEAQ. Here the CDR3 reads CASSLEGLAGGRETQYF. The DNA for the CDR3 is TGTGCCAGCAGCTTAGAAGGCTTAGCGGGAGGTCGGGAGACCCAGTACTTC.

The chain recombines TRBV29-1 with TRBJ2-7, with D maybe TRBD2 (5 bases). This CDR3 is built from 15 residues. The V end lost 7 bases, the J end lost 1 base, and 20 bases lay between the germline ends. Germline V gives CDR1 SQVTM, CDR2 ANQGSEA. The CDR3, as DNA: TGCAGCGGTCCCCCGGGCCCCGGGGTATCCTACGAGCAGTACTTC. It is translated as CSGPPGPGVSYEQYF.

The genes are TRBV6-1 and TRBJ2-7; D might be TRBD2 (6 bases). Deletions cut 4 bases from V and 1 base from J, with 17 bases between. Germline V gene data show CDR1 as MNHNS and CDR2 as SASEGT. This CDR3 contains 16 residues. CDR3 loop: CASSGGAPGWSYEQYF. The CDR3 DNA reads TGTGCCAGCAGTGGCGGGGCCCCGGGATGGTCCTACGAGCAGTACTTC.

This chain joins TRBV7-8 and TRBJ2-7; tentatively, D is TRBD1 (6 bases). Trimming left V 5 bases short and J 3 bases short, with 11 bases between. This CDR3 has 13 residues. CDR1 SGHVS and CDR2 FQNEAQ come from the germline V gene. The CDR3 reads CASSQIGGYEQYF. The CDR3 nucleotides read TGTGCCAGCAGCCAGATAGGGGGCTACGAGCAGTACTTC. Variable domain in full (rest from reference TRBV7-8 and TRBJ2-7): GAGVSQSPRYKVAKRGQDVALRCDPISGHVSLFWYQQALGQGPEFLTYFQNEAQLDKSGLPSDRFFAERPEGSVSTLKIQRTQQEDSAVYLCASSQIGGYEQYFGPGTRLTVT.

The genes are TRBV5-1 and TRBJ2-3, with 10 bases lining up with TRBD2. V lost 0 bases to trimming and J lost 4 bases; unmatched junction nucleotides: 5. The CDR3 length is 16 residues. CDR1 SGHRS and CDR2 YFSETQ come from the germline V gene. In nucleotides, the CDR3 is TGCGCCAGCAGCTTGGGAGTTAGCGGGAGGCCAGATACGCAGTATTTT. Translation: CASSLGVSGRPDTQYF.

This chain joins TRBV19 and TRBJ2-7, with D unresolved. CDR1 is LNHDA and CDR2 is SQIVND in the germline V gene (reference sequence). The CDR3 consists of 15 residues. The V end lost 10 bases, the J end lost 0 bases, and 19 bases lay between the germline ends. CDR3 sequence (DNA): TGTGCCACGGCCCCGTCAGCGCTGAGCTCCTACGAGCAGTACTTC. Its protein is CATAPSALSSYEQYF.

This clone was detected a few times. This chain joins TRBV23-1 and TRBJ1-5; a weak D match, TRBD1 (6 bases). TRBV23-1 belongs to the ORF category, with a function that is uncertain. V was shortened by 2 bases and J by 1 base, with 12 bases between the two germline ends. CDR3 length: 16 residues. CDR3 sequence (DNA): TGCGCCAGCAGTCAACACAGGGTTTCGAGCAATCAGCCCCAGCATTTT. It yields the protein CASSQHRVSSNQPQHF.